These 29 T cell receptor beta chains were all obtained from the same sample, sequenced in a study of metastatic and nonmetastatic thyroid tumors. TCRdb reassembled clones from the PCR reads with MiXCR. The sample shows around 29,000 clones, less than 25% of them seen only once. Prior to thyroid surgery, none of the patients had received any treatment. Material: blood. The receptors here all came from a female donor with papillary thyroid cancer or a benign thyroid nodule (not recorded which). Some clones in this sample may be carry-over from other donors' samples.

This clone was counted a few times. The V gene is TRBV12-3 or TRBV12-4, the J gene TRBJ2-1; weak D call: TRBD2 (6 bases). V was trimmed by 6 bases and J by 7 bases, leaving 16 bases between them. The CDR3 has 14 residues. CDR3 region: CASRTAGRRNEQFF. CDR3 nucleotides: TGTGCCAGCAGAACAGCGGGCCGAAGGAATGAGCAGTTCTTC.

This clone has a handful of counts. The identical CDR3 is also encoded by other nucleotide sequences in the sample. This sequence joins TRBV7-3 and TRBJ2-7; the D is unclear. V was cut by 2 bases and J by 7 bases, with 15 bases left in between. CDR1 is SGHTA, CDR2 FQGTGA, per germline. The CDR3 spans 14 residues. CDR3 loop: CASSLAGRGDEQYF. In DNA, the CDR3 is TGTGCCAGCAGCTTAGCTGGGCGAGGCGATGAGCAGTACTTC.

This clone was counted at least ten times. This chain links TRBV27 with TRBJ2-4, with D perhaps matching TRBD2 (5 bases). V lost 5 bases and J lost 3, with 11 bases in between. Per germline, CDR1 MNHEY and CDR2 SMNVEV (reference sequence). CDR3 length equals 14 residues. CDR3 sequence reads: CASSLSVGKNIQYF. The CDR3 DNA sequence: TGTGCCAGCAGTCTTAGCGTCGGCAAAAACATTCAGTACTTC.

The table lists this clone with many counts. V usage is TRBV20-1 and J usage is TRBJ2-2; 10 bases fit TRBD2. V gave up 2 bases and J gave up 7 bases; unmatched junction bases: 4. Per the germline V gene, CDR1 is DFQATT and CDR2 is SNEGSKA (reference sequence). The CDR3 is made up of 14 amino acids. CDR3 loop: CSARLAGAGGELFF. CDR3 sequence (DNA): TGCAGTGCTAGACTAGCGGGGGCCGGCGGGGAGCTGTTTTTT.

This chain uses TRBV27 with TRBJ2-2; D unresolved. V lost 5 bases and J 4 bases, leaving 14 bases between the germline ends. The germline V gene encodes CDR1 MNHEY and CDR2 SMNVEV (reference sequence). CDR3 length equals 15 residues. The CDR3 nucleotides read TGTGCCAGCAGTCCCCGAAGTGGCAGCACCGGGGAGCTGTTTTTT. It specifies CASSPRSGSTGELFF.

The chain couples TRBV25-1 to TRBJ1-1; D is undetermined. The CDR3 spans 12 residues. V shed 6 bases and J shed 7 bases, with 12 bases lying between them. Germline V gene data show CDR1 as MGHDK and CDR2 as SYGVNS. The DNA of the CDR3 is TGTGCCAGCAGCTCCTCAGGATTTGAAGCTTTCTTT. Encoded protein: CASSSSGFEAFF.

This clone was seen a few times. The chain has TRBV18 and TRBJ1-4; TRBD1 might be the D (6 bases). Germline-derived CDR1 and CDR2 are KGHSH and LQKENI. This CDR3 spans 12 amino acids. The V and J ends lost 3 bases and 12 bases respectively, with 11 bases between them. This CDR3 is CASSPQNRELFF. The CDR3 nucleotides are TGTGCCAGCTCACCGCAAAACAGGGAACTGTTTTTT.

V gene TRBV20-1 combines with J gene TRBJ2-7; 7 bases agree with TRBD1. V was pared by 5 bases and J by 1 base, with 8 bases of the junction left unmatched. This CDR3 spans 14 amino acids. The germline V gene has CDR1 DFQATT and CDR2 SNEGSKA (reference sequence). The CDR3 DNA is TGCAGTGCTCCATGGACAGGCGTATCCTACGAGCAGTACTTC. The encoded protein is CSAPWTGVSYEQYF.

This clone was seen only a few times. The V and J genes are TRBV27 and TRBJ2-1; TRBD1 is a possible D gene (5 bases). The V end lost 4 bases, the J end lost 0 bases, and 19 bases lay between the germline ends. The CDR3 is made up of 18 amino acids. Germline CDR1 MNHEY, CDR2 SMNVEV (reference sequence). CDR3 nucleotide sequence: TGTGCCAGCAGTTCCAGGACAACTTCGCTGAGCTCCTACAATGAGCAGTTCTTC. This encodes CASSSRTTSLSSYNEQFF.

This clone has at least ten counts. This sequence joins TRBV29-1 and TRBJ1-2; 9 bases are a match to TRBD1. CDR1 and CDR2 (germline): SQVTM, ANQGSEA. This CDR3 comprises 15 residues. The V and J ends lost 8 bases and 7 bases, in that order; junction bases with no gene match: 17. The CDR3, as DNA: TGCAGCATCGTAACCCTCTCGGGACAGGGAGGTGGCTACACCTTC. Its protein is CSIVTLSGQGGGYTF.

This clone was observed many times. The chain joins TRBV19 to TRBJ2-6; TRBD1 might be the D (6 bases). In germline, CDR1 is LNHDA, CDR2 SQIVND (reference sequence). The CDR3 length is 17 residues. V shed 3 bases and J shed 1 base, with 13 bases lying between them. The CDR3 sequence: CASSIWTDLSGANVLTF. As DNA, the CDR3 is TGTGCCAGTAGTATCTGGACAGATTTATCTGGGGCCAACGTCCTGACTTTC.

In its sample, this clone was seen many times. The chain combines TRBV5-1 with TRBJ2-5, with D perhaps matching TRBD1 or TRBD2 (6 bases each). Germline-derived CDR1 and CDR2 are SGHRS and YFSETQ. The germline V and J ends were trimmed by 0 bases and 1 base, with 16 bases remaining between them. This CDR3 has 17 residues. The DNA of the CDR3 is TGCGCCAGCAGCTTGGGCCCCTACAGGGAGGCCCAAGAGACCCAGTACTTC. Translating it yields CASSLGPYREAQETQYF.

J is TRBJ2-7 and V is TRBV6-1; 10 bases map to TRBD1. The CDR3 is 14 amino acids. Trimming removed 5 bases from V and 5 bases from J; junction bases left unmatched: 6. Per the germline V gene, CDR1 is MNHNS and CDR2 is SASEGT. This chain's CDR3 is CASSPPGQGNEQYF. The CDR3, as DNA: TGTGCCAGCAGTCCACCGGGACAGGGGAACGAGCAGTACTTC.

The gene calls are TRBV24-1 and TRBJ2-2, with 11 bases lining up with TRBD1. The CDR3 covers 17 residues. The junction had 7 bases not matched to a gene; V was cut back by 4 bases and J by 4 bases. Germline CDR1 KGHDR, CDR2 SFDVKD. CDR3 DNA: TGTGCCACCAGTGAGCCCCCCGGGACAGGGGGCACCGGGGAGCTGTTTTTT. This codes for CATSEPPGTGGTGELFF.

The CDR3 is CASSQPRLGAHEQYF. The CDR3 coding sequence is TGTGCCAGCAGTCAACCCCGATTAGGGGCCCACGAGCAGTACTTC. V gene TRBV28 combines with J gene TRBJ2-7, with D perhaps matching TRBD1 (5 bases). The germline gives CDR1 MDHEN, CDR2 SYDVKM. Trimming took 5 bases from V and 5 from J, leaving 19 bases between them. The CDR3 totals 15 residues.

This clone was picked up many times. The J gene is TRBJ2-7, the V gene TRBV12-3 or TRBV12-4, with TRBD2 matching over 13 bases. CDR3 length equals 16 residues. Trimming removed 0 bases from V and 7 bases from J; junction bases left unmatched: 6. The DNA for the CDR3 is TGTGCCAGCAGTTTAGCCCCCCGGGGACTAGCGGGAGAGCAGTACTTC. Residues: CASSLAPRGLAGEQYF.

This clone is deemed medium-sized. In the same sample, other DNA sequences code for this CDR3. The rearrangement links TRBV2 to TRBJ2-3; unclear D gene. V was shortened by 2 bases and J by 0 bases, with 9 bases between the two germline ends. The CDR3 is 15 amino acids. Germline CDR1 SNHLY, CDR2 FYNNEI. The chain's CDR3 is CASSETGSSTDTQYF. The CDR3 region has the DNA TGTGCCAGCAGTGAAACGGGCTCTAGCACAGATACGCAGTATTTT.

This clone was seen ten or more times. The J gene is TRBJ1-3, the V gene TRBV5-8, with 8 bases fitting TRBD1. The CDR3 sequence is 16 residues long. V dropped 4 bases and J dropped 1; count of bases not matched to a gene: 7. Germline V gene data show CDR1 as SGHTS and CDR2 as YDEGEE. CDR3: CASSVRQGMSGNTIYF. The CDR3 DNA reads TGTGCCAGCAGCGTCAGACAGGGGATGTCTGGAAACACCATATATTTT.

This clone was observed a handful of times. Here the CDR3 reads CASTRGLGYGYTF. In DNA, the CDR3 is TGTGCCAGCACGAGGGGGCTTGGCTATGGCTACACCTTC. V is TRBV6-1 and J is TRBJ1-2, with 7 bases identical to TRBD1. J was trimmed by 4 bases and V by 7 bases; bases with no gene match: 6. The CDR3 covers 13 residues. CDR1 MNHNS and CDR2 SASEGT come from the germline V gene.

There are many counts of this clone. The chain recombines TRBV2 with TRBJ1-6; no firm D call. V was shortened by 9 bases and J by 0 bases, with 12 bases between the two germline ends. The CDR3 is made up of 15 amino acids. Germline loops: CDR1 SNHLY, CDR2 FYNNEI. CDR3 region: CARRTASSYNSPLHF. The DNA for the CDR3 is TGTGCCAGAAGGACCGCCAGCTCCTATAATTCACCCCTCCACTTT. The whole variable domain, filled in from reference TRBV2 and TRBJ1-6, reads EPEVTQTPSHQVTQMGQEVILRCVPISNHLYFYWYRQILGQKVEFLVSFYNNEISEKSEIFDDQFSVERPDGSNFTLKIRSTKLEDSAMYFCARRTASSYNSPLHFGNGTRLTVT.

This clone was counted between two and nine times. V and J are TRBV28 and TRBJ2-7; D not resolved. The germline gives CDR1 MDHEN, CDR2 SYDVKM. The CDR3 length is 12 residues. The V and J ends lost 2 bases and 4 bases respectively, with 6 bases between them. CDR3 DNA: TGTGCCAGCAGTTTAATGGTGTACGAGCAGTACTTC. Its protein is CASSLMVYEQYF.

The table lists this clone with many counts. CDR3: CASSPGQGFNTEAFF. CDR3 in DNA: TGTGCCAGCAGCCCGGGACAGGGTTTTAACACTGAAGCTTTCTTT. The J gene is TRBJ1-1, the V gene TRBV12-3 or TRBV12-4, with TRBD1 identical over 9 bases. This CDR3 spans 15 amino acids. Trimming at V came to 6 bases and at J to 2 bases, leaving 7 bases not matched to a gene.

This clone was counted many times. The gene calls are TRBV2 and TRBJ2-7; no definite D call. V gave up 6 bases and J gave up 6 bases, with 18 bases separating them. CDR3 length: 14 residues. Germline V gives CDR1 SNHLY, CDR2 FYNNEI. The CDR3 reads CASSPSDRLAEQYF. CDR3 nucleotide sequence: TGTGCCAGCAGCCCGTCGGACCGCCTTGCCGAGCAGTACTTC.

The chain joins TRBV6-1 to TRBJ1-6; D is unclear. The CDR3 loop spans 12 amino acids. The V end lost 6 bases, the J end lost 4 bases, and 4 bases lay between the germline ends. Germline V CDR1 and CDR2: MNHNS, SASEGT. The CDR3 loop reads CASRSYNSPLHF. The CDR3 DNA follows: TGTGCCAGCAGATCATATAATTCACCCCTCCACTTT.

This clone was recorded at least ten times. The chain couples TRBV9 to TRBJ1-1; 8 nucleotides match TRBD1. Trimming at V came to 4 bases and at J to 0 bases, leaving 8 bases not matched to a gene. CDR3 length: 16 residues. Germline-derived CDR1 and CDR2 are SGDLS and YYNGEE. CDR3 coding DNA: TGTGCCAGCAGCCCTCGATGGACAGGGATGAACACTGAAGCTTTCTTT. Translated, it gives CASSPRWTGMNTEAFF. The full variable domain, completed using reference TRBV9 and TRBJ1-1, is DSGVTQTPKHLITATGQRVTLRCSPRSGDLSVYWYQQSLDQGLQFLIQYYNGEERAKGNILERFSAQQFPDLHSELNLSSLELGDSALYFCASSPRWTGMNTEAFFGQGTRLTVV.

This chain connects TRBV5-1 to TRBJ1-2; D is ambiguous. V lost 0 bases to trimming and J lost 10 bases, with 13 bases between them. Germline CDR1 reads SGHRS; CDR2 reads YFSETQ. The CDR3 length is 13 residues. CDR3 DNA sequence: TGCGCCAGCAGCTTGGCCTCGGGAGAGGTCTACACCTTC. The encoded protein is CASSLASGEVYTF.

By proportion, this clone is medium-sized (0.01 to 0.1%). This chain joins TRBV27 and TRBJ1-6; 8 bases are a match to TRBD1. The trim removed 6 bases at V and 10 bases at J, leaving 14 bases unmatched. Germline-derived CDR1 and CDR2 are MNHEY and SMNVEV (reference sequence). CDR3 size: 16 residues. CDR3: CASRVRQGAGGSPLHF. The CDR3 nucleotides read TGTGCCAGCAGGGTCCGCCAGGGGGCAGGAGGGTCACCCCTCCACTTT.

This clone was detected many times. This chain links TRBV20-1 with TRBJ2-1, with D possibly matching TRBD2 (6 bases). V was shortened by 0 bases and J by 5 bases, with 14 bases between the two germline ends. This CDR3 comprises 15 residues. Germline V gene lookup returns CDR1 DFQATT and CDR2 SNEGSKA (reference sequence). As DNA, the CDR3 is TGCAGTGCTAGAGATATGCTAGCGAACAACAATGAGCAGTTCTTC. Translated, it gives CSARDMLANNNEQFF.

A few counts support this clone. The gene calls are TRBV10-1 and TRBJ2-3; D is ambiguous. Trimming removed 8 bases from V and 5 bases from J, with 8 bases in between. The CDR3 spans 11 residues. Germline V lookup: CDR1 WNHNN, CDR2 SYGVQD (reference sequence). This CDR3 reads CASRSGDTQYF. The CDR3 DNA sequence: TGCGCCAGCCGCAGTGGAGATACGCAGTATTTT.